This TCR beta chain was documented in a study of blood T cells in healthy people across ages. This CDR3 comprises 12 residues. Between the trimmed V and J ends, which lost 5 bases and 8 bases, there was a span of 10 bases. Looked up from germline, CDR1 is MNHEY and CDR2 is SVGAGI. The use of a sample-barcoded 5' primer and a J-beta primer mix characterized a second PCR of roughly 6 to 12 cycles. Each CDR3 protein is one row after TCRdb ran MiXCR on the 5' RACE reads. Altogether about 1.4 million distinct CDR3 sequences are present, around 59% being singletons, with the ten largest covering roughly 7%.

The chain uses TRBV6-5 and TRBJ2-1, with a weak D call TRBD2 (6 bases). The receptor was isolated from a young man in good health. Sequencing was carried out using blood. The CDR3 DNA reads as TGTGCCAGCAGTGAGACTAGGTATGAGCAGTTCTTC. This sequence encodes CASSETRYEQFF.